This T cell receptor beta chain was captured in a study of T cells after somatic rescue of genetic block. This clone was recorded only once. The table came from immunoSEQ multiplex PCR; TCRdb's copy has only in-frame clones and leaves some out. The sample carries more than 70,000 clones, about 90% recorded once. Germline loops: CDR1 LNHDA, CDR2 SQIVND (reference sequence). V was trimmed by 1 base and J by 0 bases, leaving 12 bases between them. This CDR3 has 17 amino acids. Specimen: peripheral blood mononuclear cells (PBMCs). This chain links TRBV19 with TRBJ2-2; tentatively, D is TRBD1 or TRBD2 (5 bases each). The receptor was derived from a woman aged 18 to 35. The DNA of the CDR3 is TGTGCCAGTAGTATAGTGGGGGACGCCCCGAACACCGGGGAGCTGTTTTTT. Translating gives CASSIVGDAPNTGELFF.